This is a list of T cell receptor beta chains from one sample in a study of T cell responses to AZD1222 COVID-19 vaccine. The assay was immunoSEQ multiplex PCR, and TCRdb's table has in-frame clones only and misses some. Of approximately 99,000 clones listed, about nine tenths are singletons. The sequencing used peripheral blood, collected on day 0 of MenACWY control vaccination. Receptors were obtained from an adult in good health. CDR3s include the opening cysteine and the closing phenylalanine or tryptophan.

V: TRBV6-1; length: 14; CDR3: CASSEGIGYQPQHF
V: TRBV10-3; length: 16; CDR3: CAISDWTSRSYNEQFF
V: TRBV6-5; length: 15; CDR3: CASSYSRQGDSPLHF
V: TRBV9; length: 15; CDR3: CASSVGYSQNSPLHF
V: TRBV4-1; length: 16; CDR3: CASSQDTGARSYGYTF
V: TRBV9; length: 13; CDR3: CASSVGGDYGYTF
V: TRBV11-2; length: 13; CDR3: CASREGQNYEQYF
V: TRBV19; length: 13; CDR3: CASRDGGGTEAFF
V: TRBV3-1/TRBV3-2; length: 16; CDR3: CASSQDLAGAWRGYTF
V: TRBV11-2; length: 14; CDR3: CASSFLDSTDTQYF
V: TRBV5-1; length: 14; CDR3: CASSLDGGTGELFF
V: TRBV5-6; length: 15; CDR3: CASSPPGQGFWGYTF
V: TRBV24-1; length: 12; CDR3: CATSDEDRRAFF
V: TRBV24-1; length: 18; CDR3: CATSDLSSGGTSGNTIYF
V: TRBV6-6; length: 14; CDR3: CASGGVVPNYGYTF
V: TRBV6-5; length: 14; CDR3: CASSYGRRDYGYTF
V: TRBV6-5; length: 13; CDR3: CASMRQGGYEQYF
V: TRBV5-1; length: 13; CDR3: CASSLALGNTIYF
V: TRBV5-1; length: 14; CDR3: CASSLGVMNTEAFF
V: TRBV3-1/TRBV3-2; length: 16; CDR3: CASSLGMGRVQETQYF
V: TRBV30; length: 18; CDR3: CACSKVGDYRESGYEQYF